This TCR beta chain was sequenced for a study of T cells in Graves' hyperthyroidism and ophthalmopathy. For the study at large: Prior to any treatment, at the point of initial diagnosis, peripheral blood was collected.

Comments on this clonotype: Its target is unknown.

Diagnoses rested on clinical symptoms, serum thyroxine and TRAb, thyroid ultrasound and orbital computed tomography. Study findings and constraints: Also found in blood were most expanded thyroid clonotypes above 0.001. Model-based prediction identified ophthalmopathy a median 6.5 months prior to its onset.

The CDR3 regions of TCR beta were amplified from RNA transcripts. HTBI primers were employed in a first-round RT-PCR of the TCR CDR3. TCRdb itself ran the multiplex PCR reads through MiXCR, one entry per CDR3 protein. The repertoire holds hundreds of thousands of distinct CDR3 sequences, with around 20% as singletons. What was sequenced was blood. The clonotype was recovered from a man aged 30 to 45 with Graves' ophthalmopathy.

The CDR3 spells CASSAGRGQNEKLFF. In nucleotides, the CDR3 is TGTGCCAGCAGTGCAGGGAGGGGGCAAAATGAAAAACTGTTTTTT. V gene TRBV12-3 or TRBV12-4 combines with J gene TRBJ1-4, with 7 bases identical to TRBD1. The CDR3 contains 15 residues. The V and J ends lost 5 bases and 5 bases, in that order; junction bases with no gene match: 8.